This T cell receptor beta chain was captured in a study of circulating and synovial CD4+ cells in juvenile arthritis. Study observations and caveats: Some such blood samples were as oligoclonal as synovium. CPL versus bulk CD4 samples: T cell genome counts differed by at least an order of magnitude. These blood cells shared more CDR3 sequences with synovium than bulk blood.

Details on this clone: Its antigen is not known.

The V gene's germline CDR1 is SGHNT and CDR2 YYREEE (reference sequence). V lost 1 base and J lost 7; bases outside the gene matches: 7. The CDR3 covers 15 residues. The data were produced by immunoSEQ multiplex PCR, yet TCRdb's version contains in-frame clones alone and is incomplete. The top ten clones hold 0.16% of a sample with about 33,000 clones, over 90% of them seen once. The rearrangement uses TRBV5-4 and TRBJ2-1; the match to TRBD2 covers 8 bases. The receptor comes from a human donor with juvenile idiopathic arthritis. The sequenced sample was CD4+ T cells from blood. CDR3 DNA sequence: TGTGCCAGCAGCTTGATATCGGGAGGGAAAAATGAGCAGTTCTTC. It yields the protein CASSLISGGKNEQFF.